This T cell receptor beta chain appears in the sequencing data of a study of shared clonotypes between healthy human individuals. The study's findings and limits: It was observed that roughly 5.4% of naive CD4 clonotypes were shared across a few donors.

Libraries were prepared by immunoSEQ multiplex PCR; TCRdb keeps only in-frame clonotypes and omits some of them. The sample contains approximately 600,000 clones, 85% to 95% of which appear only once. A remark on this clone: Its antigen is unknown.

The CDR3 spans 13 residues. Trimming removed 4 bases at V and 4 bases at J, with 11 bases between. Germline CDR1 and CDR2: MNHNS and SASEGT. The naive CD8 population came from CD45RO-negative cells selected for CCR7, without terminally differentiated effector memory CD45RA+ cells. This clonotype was obtained from a woman aged 25-40 years in good health. The material sequenced was naive CD8+ T cells sorted from blood. V is TRBV6-1 and J is TRBJ2-7; D is uncertain. This CDR3 is CASSGVSLYEQYF. CDR3 bases: TGTGCCAGCAGTGGGGTCAGCTTATACGAGCAGTACTTC.